This is a list of T cell receptor beta chains from one sample in a study of blood T cell repertoires in COVID-19. This table comes from immunoSEQ multiplex PCR, and its TCRdb copy is limited to in-frame clones, with some not included. The sample holds roughly 150,000 clones, more than 75% seen once. Sequences were obtained from peripheral blood. These receptors came from a man aged 55-75 years with acute or convalescent COVID-19. The CDR3 runs from the conserved cysteine through the conserved F or W. A D gene is named only where the DNA matches it firmly. Size is omitted from some rows. Given values are once, few, many or a class for expanded clones.

.,TRBV4-1,once,TRBJ2-2,CASSQVSRRGPKAGELFF,TGCGCCAGCAGCCAAGTGTCCCGGCGGGGCCCGAAGGCCGGGGAGCTGTTTTTT
TRBD2,TRBV7-6,.,TRBJ2-1,CASSPGLEFNEQFF,TGTGCCAGCAGCCCAGGACTAGAATTCAATGAGCAGTTCTTC
.,TRBV6-5,.,TRBJ2-2,CASSYLVPANTGELFF,TGTGCCAGCAGTTACTTAGTCCCCGCGAACACCGGGGAGCTGTTTTTT
TRBD1,TRBV7-9,.,TRBJ1-2,CASSSAGGNYGYTF,TGTGCCAGCAGCTCGGCAGGGGGCAACTATGGCTACACCTTC
.,TRBV6-2/TRBV6-3,.,TRBJ2-3,CASSKSGDTQYF,TGTGCCAGCAGTAAGAGCGGGGATACGCAGTATTTT
.,TRBV7-9,.,TRBJ1-4,CASSFRGETNEKLFF,TGTGCCAGCAGCTTTCGGGGGGAAACTAATGAAAAACTGTTTTTT
TRBD1,TRBV5-8,.,TRBJ1-5,CASSLQGDQPQHF,TGTGCCAGCAGCCTTCAGGGGGATCAGCCCCAGCATTTT
TRBD1,TRBV5-1,.,TRBJ2-7,CASSRLTGTGAFYEQYF,TGCGCCAGCAGCCGTCTTACTGGGACAGGGGCGTTCTACGAGCAGTACTTC
TRBD1,TRBV4-1,once,TRBJ2-5,CASSQVMGTGRETQYF,TGCGCCAGCAGCCAAGTTATGGGGACAGGGCGGGAGACCCAGTACTTC
TRBD1,TRBV11-2,.,TRBJ1-2,CASSLALGQGHGYTF,TGTGCCAGCAGCTTAGCCTTGGGACAGGGGCATGGCTACACCTTC
TRBD1,TRBV19,.,TRBJ1-5,CASSRQGNNGQPQHF,TGTGCCAGTAGTAGACAGGGGAACAACGGTCAGCCCCAGCATTTT
.,TRBV12-5,few,TRBJ2-2,CASGIGHGELFF,TGTGCTAGTGGCATAGGACACGGAGAGCTGTTTTTT
TRBD2,TRBV27,.,TRBJ2-3,CASSTTGTSGSLDTQYF,TGTGCCAGCAGTACAACCGGGACTAGCGGGAGTTTGGATACGCAGTATTTT
.,TRBV7-2,.,TRBJ1-2,CASSFPSGFSYGYTF,TGTGCCAGCAGCTTCCCCTCGGGGTTCAGCTATGGCTACACCTTC
TRBD2,TRBV11-3,.,TRBJ2-5,CASSPRTSGSRETQYF,TGTGCCAGCAGCCCGAGGACTAGCGGGAGCCGTGAGACCCAGTACTTC
.,TRBV5-4,.,TRBJ2-7,CASSPEGYEQYF,TGTGCCAGCAGCCCCGAGGGATACGAGCAGTACTTC
.,TRBV18,.,TRBJ1-2,CASSPAPDSGGYGYTF,TGTGCCAGCTCACCAGCTCCCGACTCTGGCGGCTATGGCTACACCTTC
TRBD2,TRBV11-2,.,TRBJ2-5,CASSRSGSGETQYF,TGTGCCAGCAGCCGTAGCGGGAGTGGGGAGACCCAGTACTTC
TRBD2,TRBV29-1,few,TRBJ2-7,CSVEDLGTSGRPGSYEQYF,TGCAGCGTTGAAGATCTCGGGACTAGCGGGAGACCCGGATCCTACGAGCAGTACTTC
.,TRBV6-5,once,TRBJ2-3,CASRGDISTDTQYF,TGTGCCAGCAGAGGGGACATTAGCACAGATACGCAGTATTTT
TRBD2,TRBV12-5,.,TRBJ2-1,CASGLSLAGYSYNEQFF,TGTGCTAGTGGTTTGTCACTAGCGGGTTACTCCTACAATGAGCAGTTCTTC
.,TRBV5-1,.,TRBJ1-2,CASSLDTNYGYTF,TGCGCCAGCAGCTTGGACACAAACTATGGCTACACCTTC
TRBD2,TRBV14,.,TRBJ2-7,CASSQLLAGAYEQYF,TGTGCCAGCAGCCAACTACTAGCGGGAGCCTACGAGCAGTACTTC
.,TRBV30,.,TRBJ1-2,CASDFRNYGYTF,TGTGCCTCGGACTTTAGAAACTATGGCTACACCTTC
TRBD1,TRBV19,.,TRBJ1-5,CASSITGVSNQPQHF,TGTGCCAGTAGTATAACAGGGGTGAGCAATCAGCCCCAGCATTTT
TRBD1,TRBV27,.,TRBJ2-1,CASSLSGTGGYNEQFF,TGTGCCAGCAGTTTATCCGGGACAGGGGGCTACAATGAGCAGTTCTTC
.,TRBV2,.,TRBJ1-4,CASTITRREKLFF,TGTGCCAGCACCATAACTAGGAGGGAAAAACTGTTTTTT
TRBD2,TRBV4-1,.,TRBJ2-2,CASSTVGGLAGVGNTGELFF,TGCGCCAGCAGCACAGTCGGCGGGCTAGCGGGAGTCGGGAACACCGGGGAGCTGTTTTTT
.,TRBV7-2,once,TRBJ2-7,CASSFKRRGGEQYF,TGTGCCAGCAGCTTCAAGCGGCGAGGGGGCGAGCAGTACTTC
.,TRBV29-1,.,TRBJ2-1,CSVEVTRYNEQFF,TGCAGCGTTGAAGTCACCAGGTACAATGAGCAGTTCTTC
TRBD1,TRBV10-1,.,TRBJ1-2,CASSDPGQGYYGYTF,TGCGCCAGCAGTGACCCTGGACAGGGGTACTATGGCTACACCTTC
TRBD1,TRBV28,.,TRBJ2-5,CASGLQGVGAETQYF,TGTGCCAGCGGCCTTCAGGGGGTAGGGGCAGAGACCCAGTACTTC
TRBD1,TRBV5-1,.,TRBJ2-7,CASSPHGGTGVFSYEQYF,TGCGCCAGCAGCCCCCACGGCGGGACAGGGGTGTTCTCCTACGAGCAGTACTTC
TRBD2,TRBV28,.,TRBJ2-7,CASKTSGSYEQYF,TGTGCCAGCAAAACTAGCGGCAGCTACGAGCAGTACTTC
.,TRBV19,.,TRBJ2-3,CASSIGSFNGDTQYF,TGTGCCAGTAGTATAGGGTCTTTTAACGGAGATACGCAGTATTTT
.,TRBV3-1/TRBV3-2,.,TRBJ1-6,CASSQVHPNSPLHF,TGTGCCAGCAGCCAAGTACATCCCAATTCACCCCTCCACTTT
TRBD2,TRBV24-1,.,TRBJ2-2,CATSDPAGANTGELFF,TGTGCCACCAGTGACCCCGCGGGGGCGAACACCGGGGAGCTGTTTTTT
TRBD1,TRBV7-9,.,TRBJ2-7,CASSLAQGNEQYF,TGTGCCAGCAGCTTAGCACAGGGGAACGAGCAGTACTTC
TRBD1,TRBV2,.,TRBJ1-5,CASSGDREGGPQHF,TGTGCCAGCAGCGGGGACAGGGAGGGGGGGCCCCAGCATTTT
TRBD1,TRBV7-8,.,TRBJ2-7,CASSGTGSSEQYF,TGTGCCAGCAGCGGGACAGGGTCAAGCGAGCAGTACTTC
.,TRBV9,few,TRBJ2-3,CASSVYGGDRGTDTQYF,TGTGCCAGCAGCGTCTACGGAGGGGACAGAGGCACAGATACGCAGTATTTT
TRBD2,TRBV4-1,.,TRBJ2-3,CASSQLLRTSGRETDTQYF,TGCGCCAGCAGCCAACTACTCCGGACTAGCGGGAGGGAGACAGATACGCAGTATTTT
.,TRBV30,.,TRBJ2-6,CAWDRGSGANVLTF,TGTGCCTGGGACAGAGGCTCTGGGGCCAACGTCCTGACTTTC
.,TRBV6-5,.,TRBJ2-2,CAIFPLQTGELFF,TGTGCCATCTTCCCCCTTCAGACCGGGGAGCTGTTTTTT
.,TRBV5-4,few,TRBJ1-3,CASSLSSGRGNTIYF,TGTGCCAGCAGCTTGTCGTCAGGGCGGGGAAACACCATATATTTT
TRBD2,TRBV9,.,TRBJ2-1,CASSVEVAGGPLAEQFF,TGTGCCAGCAGCGTAGAAGTAGCGGGAGGGCCTTTGGCCGAGCAGTTCTTC
.,TRBV2,.,TRBJ2-3,CASQGTNTDTQYF,TGTGCCTCCCAGGGGACTAACACAGATACGCAGTATTTT
.,TRBV5-1,.,TRBJ2-7,CASVGGGDEQYF,TGCGCCAGCGTGGGTGGCGGGGACGAGCAGTACTTC
TRBD1,TRBV18,few,TRBJ2-7,CASSPPGTVDYEQYF,TGTGCCAGCTCACCACCGGGGACAGTCGACTACGAGCAGTACTTC
.,TRBV5-1,.,TRBJ2-7,CASSLSAGDYEQYF,TGCGCCAGCAGCTTGTCGGCAGGGGACTACGAGCAGTACTTC